The rows below give T cell receptor beta chains drawn from one sample of a study of blood T cell repertoires in COVID-19. Produced via immunoSEQ multiplex PCR; TCRdb's table is partial and in-frame only. The data hold fewer than 180,000 clones, with around 87% observed a single time. The source material was peripheral blood. All receptors come from a woman aged 60-75 years with active or convalescent COVID-19. Both conserved end residues are part of each CDR3.

V gene,J gene,CDR3 protein
TRBV10-2,TRBJ1-5,CASSAGTADQPQHF
TRBV5-1,TRBJ1-5,CASSLAGNSNQPQHF
TRBV5-5,TRBJ1-1,CASSLYRGTEAFF
TRBV2,TRBJ1-1,CASSEQGPNTEAFF
TRBV6-2/TRBV6-3,TRBJ2-7,CASSGRGLGYEQYF
TRBV29-1,TRBJ1-2,CSVDRQGRGGYTF
TRBV12-5,TRBJ1-3,CASGLVKGRISGNTIYF
TRBV28,TRBJ1-2,CASSAYIRGANYGYTF
TRBV7-2,TRBJ1-1,CASSLSVNTEAFF
TRBV2,TRBJ2-3,CASSVNGGPSSTDTQYF
TRBV6-5,TRBJ2-5,CASRAPTGSQETQYF